Detailed here is one TCR beta chain. CD45RO-negative cells were positively selected for CCR7, leaving out terminally differentiated effector memory CD45RA+ cells. With 7 bases removed from V and 5 bases from J, the gap between germline ends came to 14 bases. CDR3 length: 14 amino acids. Per germline, CDR1 SNHLY and CDR2 FYNNEI. The sample belongs to a study of shared clonotypes between healthy human individuals. Study information: In total, the donors were two women and a few men aged 18 to 49.

Assay: immunoSEQ multiplex PCR; the TCRdb copy retains only in-frame clones and omits some. The sample lists roughly 2 million clones, 85% to 95% seen once, with around 1.1% in the top ten. The specimen was naive CD8+ T cells sorted from blood. The rearrangement links TRBV2 to TRBJ1-4; D ambiguous. This clonotype was sampled from a man aged 18 to 35 in good health. CDR3 coding DNA: TGTGCCAGCAACCATGATCTTCCCAATGAAAAACTGTTTTTT. Its protein product is CASNHDLPNEKLFF.